This T cell receptor (beta chain) was found in a study of control samples from healthy donors and cancer patients (dated by TCRdb to the early 2020s). About this clone: Its antigen is currently not known. It has no much larger one-base neighbor in the sample; base qualities were not kept.

To prepare the library, the immunoSEQ multiplex PCR assay was applied. Imported from immuneACCESS, the table was reduced by TCRdb to in-frame sequences with V and J called. These copies leave out some clones; in studies compared against another copy, an unresolved V gene accounts for under half, and the cause of the remainder is not known. The sample profile shows about 190,000 clones; about nine tenths of them were found once. Together, the top ten hold approximately 1.8% of the sample. Here V drops 6 bases and J drops 4 bases, and the junction holds 16 bases not matched to any gene. From its cysteine to its phenylalanine, the CDR3 spans 18 amino acids. Only the CDR3 DNA stays, 54 bases, in frame from base 1. The germline V gene specifies SGHRS as CDR1 and YFSETQ as CDR2.

The sample was blood. This TCR was sampled from a man between 25 and 39 years old in good health. The chain is made from TRBV5-1 and TRBJ2-2, with 9 bases in between that match TRBD2. The DNA reads as follows: TGCGCCAGCACCCCGTCGGCTAGCGGGACCTTAGCCACCGGGGAGCTGTTTTTT. Translated, this is CASTPSASGTLATGELFF.